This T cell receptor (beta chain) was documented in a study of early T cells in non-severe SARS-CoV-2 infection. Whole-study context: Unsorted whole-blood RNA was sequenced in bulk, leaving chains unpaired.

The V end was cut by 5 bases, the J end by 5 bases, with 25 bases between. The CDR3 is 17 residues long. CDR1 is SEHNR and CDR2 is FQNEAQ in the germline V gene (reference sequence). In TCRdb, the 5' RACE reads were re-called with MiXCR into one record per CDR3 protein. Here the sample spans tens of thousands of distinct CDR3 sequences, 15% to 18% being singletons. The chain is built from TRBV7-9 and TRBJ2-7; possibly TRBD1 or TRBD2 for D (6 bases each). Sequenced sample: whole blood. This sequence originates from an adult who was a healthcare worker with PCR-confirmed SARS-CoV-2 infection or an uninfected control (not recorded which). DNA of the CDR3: TGTGCCAGCAGCCTAAGAGGGGGGCCTTCCCTAGACCACGAGCAGTACTTC. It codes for CASSLRGGPSLDHEQYF.